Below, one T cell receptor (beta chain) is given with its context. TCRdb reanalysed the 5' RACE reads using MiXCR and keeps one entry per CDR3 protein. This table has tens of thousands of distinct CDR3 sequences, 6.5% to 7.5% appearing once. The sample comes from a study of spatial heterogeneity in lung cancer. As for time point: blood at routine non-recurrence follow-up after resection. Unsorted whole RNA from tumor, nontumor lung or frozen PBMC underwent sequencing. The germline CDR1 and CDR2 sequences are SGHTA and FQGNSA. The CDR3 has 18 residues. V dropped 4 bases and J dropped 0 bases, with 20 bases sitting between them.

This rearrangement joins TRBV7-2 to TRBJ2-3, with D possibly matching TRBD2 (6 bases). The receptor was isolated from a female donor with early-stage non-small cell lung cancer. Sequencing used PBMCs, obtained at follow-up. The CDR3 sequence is CASSSWQTRLRSTDTQYF. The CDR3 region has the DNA TGTGCCAGCAGCTCCTGGCAGACTAGACTCCGTAGCACAGATACGCAGTATTTT.